In this sample, the clone carrying this TCR beta chain turned up many times. The antigen is undetermined. The data are from a study of identical twins. The study, taken as a whole, reports: Models came in too low on out-of-frame TCR alpha sharing in monozygotic twins.

No donor was unhealthy or non-Caucasian. The V gene end was trimmed by 5 bases and the J gene end by 0 bases; junction bases not matched to a gene: 6. CDR1 and CDR2 (germline): MNHEY, SMNVEV (reference sequence). CDR3 size: 16 residues. After template switching added a universal primer site, the resulting cDNA carried unique molecular identifiers. TCRdb recomputed calls from the 5' RACE reads with MiXCR, one row per CDR3 protein. In the table there are some 460,000 distinct CDR3 sequences, 13% to 15% of which are singletons. In addition, the sample was reused for a study of yellow fever vaccine responses in identical twins. That source reports: The authors reported partly convergent, partly personalized vaccine responses in identical twins.

The receptor was isolated from a woman in her late teens or twenties in good health. V usage is TRBV27 and J usage is TRBJ2-7, with 11 bases fitting TRBD1. Sequencing used CD4+ T cells sorted from blood. The CDR3 protein is CASSIRTGGYSYEQYF. CDR3 DNA: TGTGCCAGCAGTATTCGGACAGGGGGCTACTCCTACGAGCAGTACTTC.